This T cell receptor beta chain was profiled in a study of blood T cell repertoires in COVID-19. Germline-derived CDR1 and CDR2 are KGHSH and LQKENI. The CDR3 has 14 amino acids. V was cut by 8 bases and J by 0 bases, with 13 bases left in between. The assay was immunoSEQ multiplex PCR, and TCRdb's table has in-frame clones only and misses some. Of some 190,000 clones listed, 70% to 90% are singletons. The chain has TRBV18 and TRBJ1-1, with TRBD1 as a possible D gene (6 bases). This clonotype originated in a man aged 30-40 years with acute COVID-19. Sequencing used PBMCs or T cells enriched from blood (not recorded which). This chain's CDR3 is CASTPAGVNTEAFF. Written as DNA, the CDR3 is TGTGCCAGCACCCCGGCAGGGGTGAACACTGAAGCTTTCTTT.